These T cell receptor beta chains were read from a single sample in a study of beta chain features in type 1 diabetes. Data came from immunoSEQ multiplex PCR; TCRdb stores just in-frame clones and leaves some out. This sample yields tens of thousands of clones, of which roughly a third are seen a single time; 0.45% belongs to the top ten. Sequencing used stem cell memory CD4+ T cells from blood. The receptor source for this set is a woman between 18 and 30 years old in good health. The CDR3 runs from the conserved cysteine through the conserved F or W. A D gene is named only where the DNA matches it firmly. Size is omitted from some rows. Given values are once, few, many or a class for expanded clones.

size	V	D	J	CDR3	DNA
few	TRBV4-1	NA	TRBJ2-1	CASSQVTRDTNEQFF	TGCGCCAGCAGCCAAGTCACGCGGGATACTAATGAGCAGTTCTTC
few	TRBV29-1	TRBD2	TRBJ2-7	CSAWTSGSSGEQYF	TGCAGCGCATGGACTAGCGGGAGCTCGGGTGAGCAGTACTTC
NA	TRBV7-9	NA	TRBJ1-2	CASSRQDLGGLGYTF	TGTGCCAGCAGCCGACAGGACCTGGGCGGCCTTGGCTACACCTTC
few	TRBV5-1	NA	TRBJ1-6	CASSPARLRAPLHF	TGCGCCAGCAGCCCGGCCAGGCTGAGGGCACCCCTCCACTTT
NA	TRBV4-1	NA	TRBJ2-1	CASSPYPWGHEQFF	TGCGCCAGCAGCCCCTACCCTTGGGGCCATGAGCAGTTCTTC
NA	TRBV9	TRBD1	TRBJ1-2	CASSDPSGGSGYTF	TGTGCCAGCAGCGACCCTTCAGGGGGAAGTGGCTACACCTTC
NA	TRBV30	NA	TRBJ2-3	CALDFRGTSTDTQYF	TGTGCCTTAGACTTCAGGGGGACTAGCACAGATACGCAGTATTTT
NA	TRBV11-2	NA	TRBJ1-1	CASSRSLEGGRAGAFF	TGTGCCAGCAGCCGAAGCTTAGAGGGAGGGAGGGCAGGAGCTTTCTTT
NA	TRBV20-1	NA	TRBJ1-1	CSVAGNTEAFF	TGCAGTGTGGCTGGGAACACTGAAGCTTTCTTT
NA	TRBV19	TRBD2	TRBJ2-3	CASTPGLAGGHLPDTQYF	TGTGCCAGTACCCCAGGACTAGCGGGAGGGCACTTGCCAGATACGCAGTATTTT
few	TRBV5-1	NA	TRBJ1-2	CASSDTGNPTGYTF	TGCGCCAGCAGCGATACAGGGAACCCTACGGGCTACACCTTC
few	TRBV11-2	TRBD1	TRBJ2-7	CASSPVGTGGDEQYF	TGTGCCAGCAGCCCCGTAGGGACAGGGGGCGACGAGCAGTACTTC
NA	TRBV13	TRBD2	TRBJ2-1	CASSLGLAGGSSSYNEQFF	TGTGCCAGCAGCTTAGGTCTAGCGGGAGGGTCGAGCTCCTACAATGAGCAGTTCTTC
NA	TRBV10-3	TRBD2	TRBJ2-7	CAIRPGLAGGSSSYEQYF	TGTGCCATTAGGCCGGGACTAGCGGGAGGCTCTAGCTCCTACGAGCAGTACTTC
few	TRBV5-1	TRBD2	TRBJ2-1	CASSLAVLAGRNEQFF	TGCGCCAGCAGCTTGGCCGTGCTAGCGGGAAGAAATGAGCAGTTCTTC
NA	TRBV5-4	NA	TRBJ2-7	CASSLAGALNHEQYF	TGTGCCAGCAGCTTGGCCGGAGCGCTCAACCACGAGCAGTACTTC
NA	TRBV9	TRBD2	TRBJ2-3	CASSVDASGTRGDTQYF	TGTGCCAGCAGCGTAGATGCTAGCGGGACCCGCGGAGATACGCAGTATTTT
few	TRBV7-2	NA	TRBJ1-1	CASSLVAGRGNTEAFF	TGTGCCAGCAGCTTAGTCGCAGGGAGGGGGAACACTGAAGCTTTCTTT
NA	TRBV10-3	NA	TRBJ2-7	CAIGGSDSSYEQYF	TGTGCCATCGGGGGATCGGACAGCTCCTACGAGCAGTACTTC
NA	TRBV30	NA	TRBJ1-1	CAFLNGFTEAFF	TGTGCCTTCCTTAACGGGTTCACTGAAGCTTTCTTT
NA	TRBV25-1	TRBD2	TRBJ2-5	CASSNPGLAETQYF	TGTGCCAGCAGTAATCCGGGACTAGCGGAGACCCAGTACTTC
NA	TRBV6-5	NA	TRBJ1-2	CASSYFGGGGKGYTF	TGTGCCAGCAGTTACTTCGGGGGGGGCGGGAAAGGCTACACCTTC
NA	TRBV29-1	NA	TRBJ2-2	CSLARGGTGELFF	TGCAGCTTAGCGAGGGGGGGCACCGGGGAGCTGTTTTTT
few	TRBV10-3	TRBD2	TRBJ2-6	CAIRTGLAGVSGANVLTF	TGTGCCATCAGGACGGGACTAGCGGGAGTATCAGGGGCCAACGTCCTGACTTTC
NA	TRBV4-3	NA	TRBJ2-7	CASSQWRGVGEQYF	TGCGCCAGCAGCCAATGGAGGGGAGTCGGCGAGCAGTACTTC
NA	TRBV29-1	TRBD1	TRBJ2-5	CSATGTAQETQYF	TGCAGCGCAACCGGGACAGCCCAAGAGACCCAGTACTTC
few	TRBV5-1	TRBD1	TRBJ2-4	CASSLTGENIQYF	TGCGCCAGCAGCTTGACAGGGGAAAACATTCAGTACTTC
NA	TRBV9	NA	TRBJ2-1	CASSVSTWNEQFF	TGTGCCAGCAGCGTATCTACGTGGAATGAGCAGTTCTTC
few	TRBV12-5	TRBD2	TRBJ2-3	CASGTAPGSGGTDTQYF	TGTGCTAGTGGCACCGCCCCGGGTAGCGGGGGGACAGATACGCAGTATTTT
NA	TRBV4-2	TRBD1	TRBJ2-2	CASSQVLTGDRTNTGELFF	TGTGCCAGCAGCCAAGTACTTACTGGGGACAGGACGAACACCGGGGAGCTGTTTTTT
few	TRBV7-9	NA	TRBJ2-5	CASSSRGRQVSLPETQYF	TGTGCCAGCAGCTCCCGAGGAAGACAGGTCTCTTTGCCAGAGACCCAGTACTTC
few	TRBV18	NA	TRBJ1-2	CASSLNQEGYGYTF	TGTGCCAGCTCACTGAACCAGGAAGGCTATGGCTACACCTTC
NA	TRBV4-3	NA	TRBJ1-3	CASSPAWASGNTIYF	TGCGCCAGCAGCCCCGCGTGGGCCTCTGGAAACACCATATATTTT
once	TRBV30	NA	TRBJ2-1	CAWSVYSGEQFF	TGTGCCTGGAGTGTATATTCAGGCGAGCAGTTCTTC
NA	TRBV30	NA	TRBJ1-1	CAWSVLGGGTEAFF	TGTGCCTGGAGTGTACTGGGAGGGGGGACTGAAGCTTTCTTT
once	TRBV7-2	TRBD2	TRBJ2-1	CASSFSGGASNEQFF	TGTGCCAGCAGCTTTAGCGGGGGGGCGAGCAATGAGCAGTTCTTC
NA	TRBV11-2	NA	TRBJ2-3	CASTLRRTTDTQYF	TGTGCCAGCACCCTTAGAAGAACCACAGATACGCAGTATTTT
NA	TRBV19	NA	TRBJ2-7	CASMGRETPHEQYF	TGTGCCAGTATGGGGCGGGAAACCCCCCACGAGCAGTACTTC
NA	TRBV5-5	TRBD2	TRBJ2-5	CASSGTSGGPETQYF	TGTGCCAGCAGCGGGACTAGCGGGGGGCCGGAGACCCAGTACTTC
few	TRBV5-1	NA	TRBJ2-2	CASSLDSPGELFF	TGCGCCAGCAGCTTAGATAGTCCCGGGGAGCTGTTTTTT
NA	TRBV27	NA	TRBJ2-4	CASVGGPKNIQYF	TGTGCCAGCGTAGGTGGGCCAAAAAACATTCAGTACTTC
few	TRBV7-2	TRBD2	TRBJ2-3	CASSLAASGADTQYF	TGTGCCAGCAGCTTAGCGGCTAGCGGAGCGGATACGCAGTATTTT
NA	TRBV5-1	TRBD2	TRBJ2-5	CASSRGLAGGYQETQYF	TGCGCCAGCAGCAGAGGACTAGCGGGGGGATACCAAGAGACCCAGTACTTC
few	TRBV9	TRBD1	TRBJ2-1	CASSTTGNNEQFF	TGTGCCAGCAGCACGACAGGGAACAATGAGCAGTTCTTC
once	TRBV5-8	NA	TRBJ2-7	CASSPLEYF	TGTGCCAGCAGCCCTCTAGAGTACTTC
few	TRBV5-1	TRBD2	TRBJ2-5	CASSPGTSGGTEETQYF	TGCGCCAGCAGTCCCGGGACTAGCGGGGGGACAGAAGAGACCCAGTACTTC
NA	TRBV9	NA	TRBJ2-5	CASSVGRERETQYF	TGTGCCAGCAGCGTAGGACGGGAAAGGGAGACCCAGTACTTC
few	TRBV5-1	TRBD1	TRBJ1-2	CASTLGQGNNGYTF	TGCGCCAGCACCCTTGGACAGGGGAACAATGGCTACACCTTC
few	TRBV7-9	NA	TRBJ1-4	CASSWTATNEKLFF	TGTGCCAGCAGCTGGACAGCAACTAATGAAAAACTGTTTTTT
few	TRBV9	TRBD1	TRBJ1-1	CASSVATSGQGGSGNTEAFF	TGTGCCAGCAGCGTAGCTACGTCTGGACAGGGTGGCTCTGGGAACACTGAAGCTTTCTTT
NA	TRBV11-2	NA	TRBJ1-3	CASREQGYSGNTIYF	TGTGCCAGCAGGGAACAGGGCTACTCTGGAAACACCATATATTTT
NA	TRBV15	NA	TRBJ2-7	CATSRGGADELYEQYF	TGTGCCACCAGCAGAGGAGGAGCGGACGAACTCTACGAGCAGTACTTC
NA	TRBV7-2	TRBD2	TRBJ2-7	CASRKLRGAKFYEQYF	TGTGCCAGCAGAAAATTGCGGGGGGCCAAGTTTTACGAGCAGTACTTC
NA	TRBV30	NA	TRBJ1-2	CAWSAPAGYGYTF	TGTGCCTGGAGTGCCCCAGCGGGATATGGCTACACCTTC
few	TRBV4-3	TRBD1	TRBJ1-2	CASSQDLGQGLRYGYTF	TGCGCCAGCAGCCAAGATCTTGGACAGGGGCTTCGCTATGGCTACACCTTC
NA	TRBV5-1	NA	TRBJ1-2	CASQGGVQGRLHLNYGYTF	TGCGCCAGCCAAGGAGGTGTACAGGGCCGACTTCATCTTAACTATGGCTACACCTTC
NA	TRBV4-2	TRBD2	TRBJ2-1	CASSPLAGTYNEQFF	TGTGCCAGCAGCCCGCTAGCGGGGACCTACAATGAGCAGTTCTTC
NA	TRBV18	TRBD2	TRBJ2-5	CASSPPASGGQETQYF	TGTGCCAGCTCACCACCGGCTAGCGGGGGGCAAGAGACCCAGTACTTC
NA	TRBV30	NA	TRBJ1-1	CAWSLRDSEAFF	TGTGCCTGGAGTCTTAGGGACTCTGAAGCTTTCTTT
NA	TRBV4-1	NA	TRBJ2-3	CASSQSGLNTDTQYF	TGCGCCAGCAGCCAGAGTGGACTAAACACAGATACGCAGTATTTT